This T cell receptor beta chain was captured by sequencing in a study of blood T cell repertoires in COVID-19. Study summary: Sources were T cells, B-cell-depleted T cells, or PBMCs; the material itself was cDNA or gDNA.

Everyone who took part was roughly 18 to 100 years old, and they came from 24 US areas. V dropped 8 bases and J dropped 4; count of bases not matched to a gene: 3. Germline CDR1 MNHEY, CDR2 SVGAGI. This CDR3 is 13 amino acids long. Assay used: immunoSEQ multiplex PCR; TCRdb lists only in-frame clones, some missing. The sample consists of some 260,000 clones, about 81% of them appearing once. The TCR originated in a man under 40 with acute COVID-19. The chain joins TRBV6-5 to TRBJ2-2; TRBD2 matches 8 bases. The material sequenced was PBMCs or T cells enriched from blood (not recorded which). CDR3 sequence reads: CASSAGGTGELFF. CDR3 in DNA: TGTGCCAGCTCCGCGGGGGGCACCGGGGAGCTGTTTTTT.